This TCR beta chain derives from a study of beta chain features in type 1 diabetes. The CDR3 is made up of 18 amino acids. After removal of 2 bases from V and 7 bases from J, the junction contained 15 bases not matched to a gene. Germline V CDR1 and CDR2: SGDLS, YYNGEE. Every isolated RNA sample was fully reverse transcribed, so sequencing captured expressed TCRB transcripts. Here immunoSEQ multiplex PCR was the method, and the copy in TCRdb shows in-frame clones only, minus some. Of under 400,000 clones listed, 10% to 15% are singletons. This rearrangement joins TRBV9 to TRBJ2-1; 10 bases match TRBD2. The receptor's source is a man aged 18 to 35 in good health. Sequencing input: naive CD4+ T cells from blood. CDR3 nucleotides: TGTGCCAGCAGCGTTTCCCCCTTCTCGAGCGGGAGGGGGAATGAGCAGTTCTTC. This translates into CASSVSPFSSGRGNEQFF.